The 31 T cell receptor beta chains listed next were all sequenced from one sample in a study of tumor-infiltrating lymphocytes in localized non-small cell lung cancer. TCRdb's table, derived via immunoSEQ multiplex PCR, lists solely in-frame clones and lacks some. There are some 12,000 clones in the sample; approximately 86% occur only once, and roughly 8% lies in the top ten. Sequenced material: uninvolved lung tissue not adjacent to the tumor. The source is a human donor with non-small cell lung cancer.

The chain combines TRBV6-6 with TRBJ1-2; TRBD1 is a possible D gene (6 bases). Trimming took 0 bases from V and 8 from J, leaving 16 bases between them. Germline V gives CDR1 MNHNY, CDR2 SVGAGI (reference sequence). This CDR3 contains 15 residues. The CDR3 loop is CASSYSRGGAGGYTF. Written as DNA, the CDR3 is TGTGCCAGCAGTTACTCCCGGGGGGGCGCGGGAGGCTACACCTTC.

This clone was found once. The CDR3 DNA is TGTGCCAGCAGTGAATACGGGAATTCACCCCTCCACTTT. Translation gives CASSEYGNSPLHF. This sequence joins TRBV2 and TRBJ1-6; no clear D. Germline assignment: CDR1 SNHLY and CDR2 FYNNEI. The CDR3 sequence is 13 residues long. V was clipped by 2 bases and J by 7 bases, with 6 bases between them.

This chain uses TRBV6-1 with TRBJ2-7; TRBD2 is a possible D gene (5 bases). CDR1 is MNHNS and CDR2 is SASEGT in the germline V gene. The CDR3 totals 14 residues. Trimming cost V 4 bases and J 2 bases, with 12 bases left between them. Here the CDR3 DNA reads TGTGCCAGCAGTGGAGAGGGCCCTACCTACGAGCAGTACTTC. This sequence encodes CASSGEGPTYEQYF.

J is TRBJ2-6 and V is TRBV19; D possibly corresponds to TRBD2 (5 bases). Trimming shortened V by 1 base and J by 1 base, and 5 bases separated the two germline ends. Per germline, CDR1 LNHDA and CDR2 SQIVND (reference sequence). This CDR3 spans 15 amino acids. CDR3 residues: CASSIAGSGANVLTF. CDR3 DNA: TGTGCCAGTAGTATAGCGGGGTCTGGGGCCAACGTCCTGACTTTC.

This clone was seen once. V is TRBV5-1 and J is TRBJ2-2; 11 bases agree with TRBD2. This CDR3 is 17 amino acids long. Germline CDR1 SGHRS, CDR2 YFSETQ. J was trimmed by 4 bases and V by 2 bases; bases with no gene match: 7. Here the CDR3 DNA reads TGCGCCAGCAGCTTACCTACTAGCGGGGGACTCACCGGGGAGCTGTTTTTT. This sequence encodes CASSLPTSGGLTGELFF.

The chain recombines TRBV4-1 with TRBJ2-7, with D uncertain. Trimming cost V 0 bases and J 3 bases, with 9 bases left between them. This CDR3 region has 14 residues. CDR1 MGHRA and CDR2 YSYEKL come from the germline V gene. The CDR3 loop reads CASSQDRVYYEQYF. Written as DNA, the CDR3 is TGCGCCAGCAGCCAAGACAGAGTATACTACGAGCAGTACTTC.

This clone was observed a few times. The gene calls are TRBV30 and TRBJ1-4; D is uncertain. The germline V and J ends were trimmed by 2 bases and 0 bases, with 10 bases remaining between them. The CDR3 spans 15 residues. Per the germline V gene, CDR1 is GTSNPN and CDR2 is SVGIG (reference sequence). The CDR3 DNA reads TGTGCCTGGAGTCCCCACAGTTCAACTAATGAAAAACTGTTTTTT. As protein: CAWSPHSSTNEKLFF.

This sequence joins TRBV11-2 and TRBJ2-1, with 11 positions matching TRBD1. The V and J ends lost 5 bases and 7 bases, in that order; junction bases with no gene match: 4. This CDR3 has 14 amino acids. The germline V gene has CDR1 SGHAT and CDR2 FQNNGV. CDR3 sequence: CASSRTGGRNEQFF. DNA of the CDR3: TGTGCCAGCAGCCGGACAGGGGGCCGAAATGAGCAGTTCTTC.

V is TRBV6-5 and J is TRBJ1-3; 9 bases fit TRBD1. The CDR3 has 16 amino acids. The V gene's germline CDR1 is MNHEY and CDR2 SVGAGI. Trimming cost V 4 bases and J 4 bases; bases outside gene matches: 8. CDR3 in amino acids: CASSSRDRARGNTIYF. The DNA for the CDR3 is TGTGCCAGCAGTTCCCGGGACAGGGCTAGGGGAAACACCATATATTTT.

This chain joins TRBV4-1 and TRBJ2-7; no clear D. The CDR3 has 13 amino acids. The V gene lost 3 bases and the J gene lost 4 bases, with 10 bases spanning the gap. Germline-derived CDR1 and CDR2 are MGHRA and YSYEKL. CDR3 protein: CASSHRVEYEQYF. As DNA, the CDR3 is TGCGCCAGCAGCCACCGCGTTGAATACGAGCAGTACTTC.

The V call is TRBV5-1, the J call TRBJ1-2; D gene uncertain. Germline V CDR1 and CDR2: SGHRS, YFSETQ. The CDR3 extends over 14 amino acids. The ends were cut back, 3 bases at V and 4 bases at J, with 13 bases in the middle. The CDR3 DNA follows: TGCGCCAGCAGCTCGGGAGGCCCAACCTATGGCTACACCTTC. Protein sequence: CASSSGGPTYGYTF.

The gene calls are TRBV18 and TRBJ1-4; the D is unclear. Trimming took 3 bases from V and 4 from J, leaving 9 bases between them. Per germline, CDR1 KGHSH and CDR2 LQKENI. This CDR3 is built from 14 residues. CDR3 loop: CASSPGGYNEKLFF. The CDR3 region has the DNA TGTGCCAGCTCACCGGGCGGATATAATGAAAAACTGTTTTTT.

This clone came up once. This rearrangement joins TRBV5-6 to TRBJ1-1, with TRBD1 matching 8 bases. V was pared by 4 bases and J by 4 bases, with 15 bases of the junction left unmatched. This CDR3 is built from 17 residues. CDR1 and CDR2 from the germline V gene are SGHDT and YYEEEE. This CDR3 reads CASSAPYRGSYVTEAFF. In nucleotides, the CDR3 is TGTGCCAGCAGCGCCCCATACAGGGGGTCTTACGTCACTGAAGCTTTCTTT.

The rearrangement uses TRBV12-5 and TRBJ2-4; D is possibly TRBD2 (6 bases). Trimming stripped 6 bases from V and 9 bases from J, with 21 bases between. The CDR3 is 15 residues long. CDR1 is LGHNT, CDR2 FRNRAP, per germline. CDR3 nucleotide sequence: TGTGCTAGTGGAGCTACCGGACTACCAGTTGGCATTCAGTACTTC. Protein sequence: CASGATGLPVGIQYF.

CDR3 region: CASSQEGGHQPQHF. CDR3 nucleotides: TGCGCCAGCAGCCAAGAAGGGGGGCATCAGCCCCAGCATTTT. The chain has TRBV4-1 and TRBJ1-5, with D possibly TRBD1 on 6 matching bases. The CDR3 sequence is 14 residues long. Germline CDR1 MGHRA, CDR2 YSYEKL. With 0 bases removed from V and 5 bases from J, the gap between germline ends came to 8 bases.

This clone was counted a single time. The J gene is TRBJ1-2, the V gene TRBV6-5, with D perhaps TRBD1 (5 bases). CDR1 MNHEY and CDR2 SVGAGI come from the germline V gene. Trimming pared 6 bases from V and 5 bases from J, leaving 13 bases between. This CDR3 has 13 residues. The CDR3 here is CASSQTVLYGYTF. CDR3 in DNA: TGTGCCAGCAGCCAGACAGTGTTATATGGCTACACCTTC.

The chain joins TRBV5-1 to TRBJ2-6, with 9 bases fitting TRBD1. The CDR3 totals 16 residues. CDR1 is SGHRS and CDR2 is YFSETQ in the germline V gene. The V gene end was trimmed by 7 bases and the J gene end by 4 bases; junction bases not matched to a gene: 9. The CDR3, as DNA: TGCGCCAGCCGACGACAGGGGGGTGGCGGGGCCAACGTCCTGACTTTC. This gives the protein CASRRQGGGGANVLTF.

This chain uses TRBV7-9 with TRBJ1-1; 8 nucleotides align to TRBD1. CDR3 length: 15 residues. V gave up 3 bases and J gave up 4 bases; unmatched junction bases: 7. CDR1 SEHNR and CDR2 FQNEAQ come from the germline V gene (reference sequence). DNA of the CDR3: TGTGCCAGCAGCTTCTCAGGGGGCGCGGGCACTGAAGCTTTCTTT. Amino acid sequence: CASSFSGGAGTEAFF.

This chain connects TRBV4-1 to TRBJ1-2; D is undetermined. V lost 8 bases, J lost 4 bases, and 20 bases lay in between. CDR3 length: 15 residues. Germline-derived CDR1 and CDR2 are MGHRA and YSYEKL. CDR3: CASLPILQRSYGYTF. The DNA for the CDR3 is TGCGCCAGCCTCCCTATCCTACAGCGTAGCTATGGCTACACCTTC.

This clone has only one observation. The chain links TRBV4-2 to TRBJ2-6; the D is unclear. V shed 1 base and J shed 0 bases, with 7 bases lying between them. Per the germline V gene, CDR1 is LGHNA and CDR2 is YNFKEQ. The CDR3 loop spans 16 amino acids. The DNA of the CDR3 is TGTGCCAGCAGCCAAGCCCAGCTCTCTGGGGCCAACGTCCTGACTTTC. As protein: CASSQAQLSGANVLTF.

The chain combines TRBV7-9 with TRBJ2-4; D possibly corresponds to TRBD2 (5 bases). Germline V gene lookup returns CDR1 SEHNR and CDR2 FQNEAQ (reference sequence). V lost 1 base to trimming and J lost 2 bases, with 9 bases between them. The CDR3 length is 15 residues. The CDR3 DNA reads TGTGCCAGCAGCTTAGGGCGGGCTACCAAAAACATTCAGTACTTC. Protein sequence: CASSLGRATKNIQYF. The full variable domain, its missing parts supplied by reference TRBV7-9 and TRBJ2-4, is DTGVSQNPRHKITKRGQNVTFRCDPISEHNRLYWYRQTLGQGPEFLTYFQNEAQLEKSRLLSDRFSAERPKGSFSTLEIQRTEQGDSAMYLCASSLGRATKNIQYFGAGTRLSVL.

In this sample, this clone turned up once. This chain joins TRBV5-6 and TRBJ2-1; TRBD2 agrees at 9 bases. This CDR3 has 15 amino acids. The J segment lost 12 bases and the V segment lost 0 bases, leaving 10 bases of the junction unmatched. The V gene's germline CDR1 is SGHDT and CDR2 YYEEEE. The CDR3 region is CASSLGRGGARAQFF. CDR3 DNA: TGTGCCAGCAGCTTGGGTCGCGGGGGGGCCAGGGCGCAGTTCTTC.

This clone was recorded only once. This sequence joins TRBV15 and TRBJ2-1; 9 positions agree with TRBD2. This CDR3 comprises 19 residues. Germline trimming cut 0 bases from V and 10 bases from J; bases unmatched to any gene: 19. Germline CDR1 reads LNHNV; CDR2 reads YYDKDF (reference sequence). In nucleotides, the CDR3 is TGTGCCACCAGCAGAGAACATAGCGGGGGTTCTAGTTCCCGCATCGAGCAGTTCTTC. Amino acids: CATSREHSGGSSSRIEQFF.

The V call is TRBV4-3, the J call TRBJ1-1; 8 nucleotides line up with TRBD1. The CDR3 sequence is 15 residues long. The trim removed 4 bases at V and 0 bases at J, leaving 4 bases unmatched. CDR1 and CDR2 (germline): LGHNA, YSLEER. The CDR3 DNA follows: TGCGCCAGCAGCCGGGACAGGTCCATGAACACTGAAGCTTTCTTT. This translates into CASSRDRSMNTEAFF.

The rearrangement uses TRBV6-5 and TRBJ1-1; D is ambiguous. The germline gives CDR1 MNHEY, CDR2 SVGAGI. Deletions cut 7 bases from V and 3 bases from J, with 15 bases between. CDR3 length: 14 residues. CDR3 residues: CASKAGRADTEAFF. Here the CDR3 DNA reads TGTGCCAGCAAGGCCGGGCGGGCGGACACTGAAGCTTTCTTT.

The chain couples TRBV27 to TRBJ1-2; D is perhaps TRBD1 (5 bases). Trimming cost V 5 bases and J 2 bases, with 15 bases left between them. The CDR3 is made up of 15 amino acids. Germline values: CDR1 MNHEY, CDR2 SMNVEV (reference sequence). This chain's CDR3 is CASSLVGDPNYGYTF. The CDR3 DNA follows: TGTGCCAGCAGTCTGGTCGGGGACCCGAACTATGGCTACACCTTC.

The J gene is TRBJ2-1, the V gene TRBV7-2; D assignment may be TRBD1 or TRBD2 (6 bases each). The CDR3 has 16 residues. Germline V CDR1 and CDR2: SGHTA, FQGNSA. Trimming took off 5 bases at V and 2 bases at J, with 16 bases between the two ends. CDR3 coding DNA: TGTGCCAGCAGCGAAGGGGGGCAGGGCCCCTACAATGAGCAGTTCTTC. It yields the protein CASSEGGQGPYNEQFF.

The chain recombines TRBV10-3 with TRBJ2-7; either TRBD1 or TRBD2 may fit D (5 bases each). The germline V gene encodes CDR1 ENHRY and CDR2 SYGVKD. The CDR3 runs 12 residues. V lost 11 bases to trimming and J lost 1 base, with 12 bases between them. CDR3 nucleotide sequence: TGTGCCCTTGGGGGAGAGTCCTACGAGCAGTACTTC. This translates into CALGGESYEQYF.

The V and J genes are TRBV11-2 and TRBJ2-2; a possible D gene is TRBD2 (6 bases). Trimming took 1 base from V and 7 from J, leaving 13 bases between them. This CDR3 is 15 amino acids long. Per the germline V gene, CDR1 is SGHAT and CDR2 is FQNNGV. The CDR3 nucleotides are TGTGCCAGCAGCTTAGCCTTCGGGGGAATCGGGGAGCTGTTTTTT. It is translated as CASSLAFGGIGELFF.

This chain joins TRBV29-1 and TRBJ1-1, with a weak D call TRBD1 (5 bases). V was cut by 4 bases and J by 0 bases, with 6 bases left in between. The CDR3 loop spans 12 amino acids. In germline, CDR1 is SQVTM, CDR2 ANQGSEA. The CDR3 sequence is CSVVRVNTEAFF. The DNA for the CDR3 is TGCAGCGTTGTCAGGGTGAACACTGAAGCTTTCTTT.

This clone was detected once. The rearrangement joins TRBV13 to TRBJ1-3; TRBD1 agrees at 8 bases. CDR1 is PRHDT, CDR2 FYEKMQ, per germline (reference sequence). This CDR3 is 15 amino acids long. V was clipped by 5 bases and J by 3 bases; unmatched bases: 6. The CDR3 loop is CASSTRTGLGNTIYF. For the CDR3, the DNA is TGTGCCAGCAGCACCCGGACAGGGCTTGGAAACACCATATATTTT.